These 30 T cell receptor beta chains originate from one sample sequenced in a study of blood T cell repertoires in COVID-19 (dated by TCRdb to about 2020). Library generation was performed with the immunoSEQ multiplex PCR assay. TCRdb took over this immuneACCESS table, retaining in-frame rearrangements with V and J assigned. Such tables are incomplete; in checked studies, under half of the missing clones stem from an unresolved V gene, and the remainder is unexplained. The sample has roughly 94,000 clones on record, around 84% of them singletons. Together, the top ten hold roughly 25% of the sample. The sample comprised peripheral blood. The receptors here all came from a man in his 60s with acute or convalescent COVID-19.

The gene calls are TRBV11-3 and TRBJ2-3; 7 bases are shared with TRBD2. Germline loops: CDR1 SGHNT, CDR2 YENEEA. This CDR3 region has 14 residues. The V segment lost 4 bases and the J segment 5 bases; nucleotides outside the gene matches: 6. The CDR3 region is CASSSYGGGDTQYF. The DNA of the CDR3 is TGTGCCAGCAGCTCCTACGGCGGGGGAGATACGCAGTATTTT. Full variable domain (missing parts from reference TRBV11-3 and TRBJ2-3): EAGVVQSPRYKIIEKKQPVAFWCNPISGHNTLYWYLQNLGQGPELLIRYENEEAVDDSQLPKDRFSAERLKGVDSTLKIQPAELGDSAVYLCASSSYGGGDTQYFGPGTRLTVL.

The J gene is TRBJ2-5, the V gene TRBV5-8, with TRBD1 matching over 9 bases. CDR1 and CDR2 from the germline V gene are SGHTS and YDEGEE. The V segment lost 4 bases and the J segment 0 bases; nucleotides outside the gene matches: 4. The CDR3 sequence is 15 residues long. The CDR3 coding sequence is TGTGCCAGCAGCCGGGGACAGGGCTACCAAGAGACCCAGTACTTC. Encoded protein: CASSRGQGYQETQYF.

This chain links TRBV27 with TRBJ2-1; 12 nucleotides match TRBD2. The CDR3 consists of 16 residues. CDR1 MNHEY and CDR2 SMNVEV come from the germline V gene (reference sequence). The junction had 1 base not matched to a gene; V was cut back by 4 bases and J by 0 bases. The CDR3 protein is CASSSLAGGSYNEQFF. The CDR3 DNA follows: TGTGCCAGCAGTTCACTAGCGGGGGGCTCCTACAATGAGCAGTTCTTC.

This clone occurred once. The chain combines TRBV9 with TRBJ1-4; D gene unclear. V lost 0 bases and J 8 bases, leaving 5 bases between the germline ends. This CDR3 is 12 amino acids long. Per germline, CDR1 SGDLS and CDR2 YYNGEE. The CDR3 nucleotides are TGTGCCAGCAGCGTAGATGAGGAAAAACTGTTTTTT. Encoded protein: CASSVDEEKLFF.

This rearrangement joins TRBV5-1 to TRBJ2-5; D remains unclear. Germline V gene lookup returns CDR1 SGHRS and CDR2 YFSETQ. The length of the CDR3 is 17 residues. V was pared by 0 bases and J by 4 bases, with 19 bases between. For the CDR3, the DNA is TGCGCCAGCAGCTTGGAGGCCAGGCAAACCTCAAGAGAGACCCAGTACTTC. Translated, it gives CASSLEARQTSRETQYF.

This chain uses TRBV6-6 with TRBJ1-1, with a weak D call TRBD1 (5 bases). The CDR3 runs to 10 residues. CDR1 MNHNY and CDR2 SVGAGI come from the germline V gene (reference sequence). The ends were cut back, 11 bases at V and 8 bases at J, with 12 bases in the middle. CDR3 loop: CALGGVEAFF. In DNA form, the CDR3 reads TGTGCCCTCGGGGGTGTGGAAGCTTTCTTT.

This clone was observed once. This sequence joins TRBV19 and TRBJ2-3; 11 bases match TRBD2. V was clipped by 3 bases and J by 2 bases; unmatched bases: 7. This CDR3 is built from 17 residues. CDR1 is LNHDA and CDR2 is SQIVND in the germline V gene (reference sequence). CDR3 residues: CASSIKSSGGFTDTQYF. In DNA form, the CDR3 reads TGTGCCAGTAGTATTAAATCTAGCGGGGGGTTCACAGATACGCAGTATTTT.

This chain links TRBV5-4 with TRBJ2-4, with no clear D. V was shortened by 0 bases and J by 6 bases, with 4 bases between the two germline ends. There are 12 residues in the CDR3. CDR1 SGHNT and CDR2 YYREEE come from the germline V gene (reference sequence). This CDR3 is CASSLDRNIQYF. In DNA form, the CDR3 reads TGTGCCAGCAGCTTGGACAGAAACATTCAGTACTTC.

The J gene is TRBJ1-5, the V gene TRBV19; TRBD1 matches 10 bases. Germline CDR1 and CDR2: LNHDA and SQIVND (reference sequence). V shed 4 bases, J shed 9 bases, and the junction held 6 bases outside the gene matches. CDR3 size: 14 residues. CDR3 sequence (DNA): TGTGCCAGTAGTAGACAGGGGGCGGACTGGCCCCAGCATTTT. Protein sequence: CASSRQGADWPQHF.

The chain couples TRBV5-6 to TRBJ1-2; 8 bases agree with TRBD1. Germline V gene data show CDR1 as SGHDT and CDR2 as YYEEEE. The length of the CDR3 is 14 residues. Trimming at V came to 6 bases and at J to 1 base, leaving 5 bases not matched to a gene. CDR3 bases: TGTGCCAGCATCATCAGGGGGCGTAACTATGGCTACACCTTC. Protein sequence: CASIIRGRNYGYTF.

The chain combines TRBV25-1 with TRBJ2-2; 10 nucleotides agree with TRBD1. The V gene end was trimmed by 4 bases and the J gene end by 5 bases; junction bases not matched to a gene: 13. The germline gives CDR1 MGHDK, CDR2 SYGVNS. This CDR3 has 18 amino acids. CDR3 sequence: CASSAQRQGAARTGELFF. In DNA, the CDR3 is TGTGCCAGCAGTGCACAGAGACAGGGGGCAGCCCGGACCGGGGAGCTGTTTTTT.

This sequence joins TRBV28 and TRBJ2-2, with D possibly matching TRBD1 (5 bases). V lost 5 bases and J 5 bases, leaving 9 bases between the germline ends. The CDR3 contains 13 residues. Germline CDR1 reads MDHEN; CDR2 reads SYDVKM. The CDR3 here is CASSPHRTGELFF. Written as DNA, the CDR3 is TGTGCCAGCAGTCCCCACAGGACCGGGGAGCTGTTTTTT.

This rearrangement joins TRBV4-2 to TRBJ1-2; possible D gene TRBD1, 5 bases. V was pared by 0 bases and J by 7 bases, with 18 bases between. The CDR3 runs to 16 residues. The V gene's germline CDR1 is LGHNA and CDR2 YNFKEQ. In DNA form, the CDR3 reads TGTGCCAGCAGCCAAGAAAGTGTACAGCGGGGGTTTGGCTACACCTTC. Translation: CASSQESVQRGFGYTF.

DNA of the CDR3: TGTGCCAGCAGCTTAAGGGGTTTGGAGCGGGGCCCCACAGATACGCAGTATTTT. As protein: CASSLRGLERGPTDTQYF. The chain links TRBV7-6 to TRBJ2-3, with TRBD2 matching 7 bases. CDR1 is SGHVS and CDR2 is FNYEAQ in the germline V gene. Trimming removed 2 bases from V and 2 bases from J; junction bases left unmatched: 13. The CDR3 covers 18 residues.

CDR3 coding DNA: TGCAGCGCCGTCGGGGACAGCTCTAATGAAAAACTGTTTTTT. Translation: CSAVGDSSNEKLFF. The chain has TRBV29-1 and TRBJ1-4; TRBD1 matches at 7 bases. The V and J ends lost 7 bases and 3 bases, in that order; junction bases with no gene match: 8. Per the germline V gene, CDR1 is SQVTM and CDR2 is ANQGSEA. This CDR3 contains 14 residues.

The rearrangement uses TRBV2 and TRBJ1-5; D may be TRBD1 (6 bases). Germline V gene sequence: CDR1 SNHLY, CDR2 FYNNEI. The CDR3 has 14 residues. V was cut by 9 bases and J by 1 base, with 13 bases left in between. CDR3 protein: CASNRDQSNQPQHF. CDR3 coding DNA: TGTGCCAGTAACAGGGATCAGAGCAATCAGCCCCAGCATTTT.

The CDR3 reads CASTNRVSYEQYF. The CDR3, as DNA: TGTGCCAGCACTAACCGGGTATCCTACGAGCAGTACTTC. This chain connects TRBV7-2 to TRBJ2-7, with D hard to call. V shed 7 bases and J shed 1 base, with 11 bases lying between them. This CDR3 contains 13 residues. The germline V gene has CDR1 SGHTA and CDR2 FQGNSA.

V is TRBV11-2 and J is TRBJ1-5; D is perhaps TRBD1 (6 bases). Germline V gene data show CDR1 as SGHAT and CDR2 as FQNNGV. Trimming left V 1 base short and J 5 bases short, with 12 bases between. The length of the CDR3 is 15 residues. CDR3 in amino acids: CASSLARGRDQPQHF. The CDR3 nucleotides read TGTGCCAGCAGCTTAGCCAGGGGTCGAGATCAGCCCCAGCATTTT. Based on the CDR3 plus reference TRBV11-2 and TRBJ1-5, the full variable domain is EAGVAQSPRYKIIEKRQSVAFWCNPISGHATLYWYQQILGQGPKLLIQFQNNGVVDDSQLPKDRFSAERLKGVDSTLKIQPAKLEDSAVYLCASSLARGRDQPQHFGDGTRLSIL.

This clone showed up just once. The rearrangement links TRBV23-1 to TRBJ2-3; a weak D match, TRBD1 (5 bases). TRBV23-1 is marked as an open reading frame, function uncertain. The CDR3 length is 12 residues. Trimming took 4 bases from V and 6 from J, leaving 8 bases between them. CDR3 protein: CASSLGADTQYF. In DNA form, the CDR3 reads TGCGCCAGCAGTCTTGGGGCCGATACGCAGTATTTT.

The chain combines TRBV2 with TRBJ1-1, with 7 bases fitting TRBD1. V shed 7 bases and J 8 bases; nucleotides not matched to a gene: 4. Germline V CDR1 and CDR2: SNHLY, FYNNEI. The CDR3 contains 11 residues. CDR3 protein: CASKGDREAFF. DNA for the CDR3: TGTGCCAGCAAAGGGGACAGAGAAGCTTTCTTT.

The rearrangement joins TRBV5-1 to TRBJ1-2, with 9 bases matching TRBD1. This CDR3 spans 17 amino acids. The junction had 9 bases not matched to a gene; V was cut back by 2 bases and J by 1 base. CDR1 is SGHRS, CDR2 YFSETQ, per germline. CDR3 protein: CASSLGGQGGFNYGYTF. In DNA, the CDR3 is TGCGCCAGCAGCTTAGGGGGACAGGGCGGCTTTAACTATGGCTACACCTTC.

The chain combines TRBV7-2 with TRBJ2-1; 8 bases are a match to TRBD1. V lost 3 bases, J lost 4 bases, and 5 bases stayed unmatched. This CDR3 has 15 residues. CDR1 and CDR2 (germline): SGHTA, FQGNSA. The CDR3 loop reads CASSFQQGVYNEQFF. In nucleotides, the CDR3 is TGTGCCAGCAGCTTTCAACAGGGGGTATACAATGAGCAGTTCTTC. Full variable domain (rest looked up from reference TRBV7-2 and TRBJ2-1): GAGVSQSPSNKVTEKGKDVELRCDPISGHTALYWYRQSLGQGLEFLIYFQGNSAPDKSGLPSDRFSAERTGGSVSTLTIQRTQQEDSAVYLCASSFQQGVYNEQFFGPGTRLTVL.

The chain employs TRBV5-1 and TRBJ1-1; 7 positions match TRBD1. The germline CDR1 and CDR2 sequences are SGHRS and YFSETQ. This CDR3 is 17 amino acids long. The V segment lost 0 bases and the J segment 1 base; nucleotides outside the gene matches: 9. This CDR3 is CASSLVPTGATNTEAFF. The CDR3 DNA follows: TGCGCCAGCAGCTTGGTTCCTACAGGGGCTACGAACACTGAAGCTTTCTTT.

This chain links TRBV28 with TRBJ1-1; the match to TRBD1 covers 7 bases. CDR1 is MDHEN and CDR2 is SYDVKM in the germline V gene. V lost 10 bases, J lost 8 bases, and 10 bases stayed unmatched. The CDR3 has 12 amino acids. CDR3 amino acids: CATKQGTSEAFF. The DNA for the CDR3 is TGTGCCACCAAACAGGGGACTTCCGAAGCTTTCTTT.

This sequence joins TRBV20-1 and TRBJ2-5, with 8 bases lining up with TRBD1. Germline trimming cut 3 bases from V and 10 bases from J; bases unmatched to any gene: 13. Per the germline V gene, CDR1 is DFQATT and CDR2 is SNEGSKA (reference sequence). The CDR3 has 14 residues. CDR3 region: CSASGQGGLRDQYF. CDR3 DNA: TGCAGTGCTAGTGGACAGGGCGGCCTAAGAGACCAGTACTTC.

The J gene is TRBJ1-5, the V gene TRBV28, with D possibly TRBD1 on 5 matching bases. The CDR3 consists of 16 residues. The germline V gene has CDR1 MDHEN and CDR2 SYDVKM. V was cut by 1 base and J by 7 bases, with 17 bases left in between. The CDR3 protein is CASSLSGGSLGQPQHF. CDR3 in DNA: TGTGCCAGCAGTTTATCCGGGGGATCACTTGGGCAGCCCCAGCATTTT.

V is TRBV18 and J is TRBJ1-1; 7 nucleotides match TRBD1. The CDR3 runs 14 residues. Unmatched junction bases numbered 3, after V lost 1 base and J lost 4 bases. Germline CDR1 is KGHSH and CDR2 is LQKENI. CDR3 in amino acids: CASSPRQGGTEAFF. Here the CDR3 DNA reads TGTGCCAGCTCACCACGACAGGGAGGCACTGAAGCTTTCTTT.

The rearrangement uses TRBV7-8 and TRBJ2-1; 7 positions match TRBD1. Unmatched junction bases numbered 14, after V lost 5 bases and J lost 4 bases. This CDR3 comprises 17 residues. Germline CDR1 reads SGHVS; CDR2 reads FQNEAQ. The CDR3 nucleotides read TGTGCCAGCAGCCCCCCCCTCCGGGACAGAAGGTACAATGAGCAGTTCTTC. Amino acids: CASSPPLRDRRYNEQFF.

The chain uses TRBV7-2 and TRBJ1-1; the match to TRBD1 covers 9 bases. Germline trimming cut 2 bases from V and 11 bases from J; bases unmatched to any gene: 3. This CDR3 comprises 12 residues. Germline lookup yields CDR1 SGHTA and CDR2 FQGNSA. The CDR3 coding sequence is TGTGCCAGCAGCTTAATAGACAGGGGGGCTTTCTTT. Amino acid sequence: CASSLIDRGAFF.

This rearrangement joins TRBV6-2 or TRBV6-3 to TRBJ1-5; 9 bases agree with TRBD1. J was trimmed by 9 bases and V by 2 bases; bases with no gene match: 11. CDR1 is MNHEY and CDR2 is SVGEGT in the germline V gene. CDR3 length equals 16 residues. CDR3 DNA sequence: TGTGCCAGCAGTTACCCGGACCGGGACAGGGAATTGCCCCAGCATTTT. This gives the protein CASSYPDRDRELPQHF.